This T cell receptor beta chain was sequenced during a study of T cell clonotyping in hematopoietic cell transplantation. Whole-study results and caveats: At the given depth, recipient repertoires were over 95% de novo clonotypes. Pathologically expanded recipient clonotypes increased progressively from day 30 to day 180 as diversity fell.

The CDR3 has 13 amino acids. Trimming removed 5 bases at V and 5 bases at J, with 10 bases between. CDR1 and CDR2 (germline): SEHNR, FQNEAQ (reference sequence). Assay: immunoSEQ multiplex PCR; the TCRdb copy retains only in-frame clones and omits some. The profile shows approximately 5,400 clones, around 78% of them singletons. Of note for this clone: Its specificity is not known.

The chain recombines TRBV7-9 with TRBJ1-5, with D possibly being TRBD1 (5 bases). The material sequenced was peripheral blood mononuclear cells, taken 100 days after allogeneic stem cell transplant. This sequence was found in a male patient aged 60 to 75 who had an allogeneic stem cell transplant, so T cells may come from the graft donor. Some clones in this sample may be carry-over from other donors' samples. The CDR3 region has the DNA TGTGCCAGCAGCCCTGACAGTCATCAGCCCCAGCATTTT. Its translation: CASSPDSHQPQHF.